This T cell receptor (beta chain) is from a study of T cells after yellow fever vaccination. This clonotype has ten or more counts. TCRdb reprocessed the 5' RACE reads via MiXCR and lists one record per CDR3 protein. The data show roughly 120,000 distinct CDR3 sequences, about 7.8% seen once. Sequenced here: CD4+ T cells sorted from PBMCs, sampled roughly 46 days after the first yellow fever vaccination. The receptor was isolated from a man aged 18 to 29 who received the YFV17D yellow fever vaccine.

CDR3 protein: CASSPTTNEQFF. The CDR3 DNA sequence: TGTGCCAGCAGCCCGACCACCAATGAGCAGTTCTTC. This chain uses TRBV5-5 with TRBJ2-1; D ambiguous. Germline loops: CDR1 SGHKS, CDR2 YYEKEE (reference sequence). Trimming removed 4 bases from V and 6 bases from J, with 8 bases in between. The CDR3 sequence is 12 residues long.